Sequencing of this T cell receptor (beta chain) was carried out in a study of long-term antiretroviral therapy in people with HIV. V was pared by 5 bases and J by 0 bases, with 14 bases between. Germline V gene data show CDR1 as SQVTM and CDR2 as ANQGSEA. The CDR3 has 15 residues. Survey-level immunoSEQ v3.0 assays were run. Libraries were prepared by immunoSEQ multiplex PCR; TCRdb keeps only in-frame clonotypes and omits some of them. The table has roughly 28,000 clones, roughly 95% seen once. This clonotype originated in a man younger than 45 with HIV. This specimen was unsorted PBMCs, taken about 6.6 years after starting antiretroviral therapy. This rearrangement joins TRBV29-1 to TRBJ2-1; D is possibly TRBD2 (6 bases). CDR3 residues: CSVLSAGSSYNEQFF. In DNA form, the CDR3 reads TGCAGCGTTTTATCTGCGGGGAGCTCCTACAATGAGCAGTTCTTC.